The entry that follows covers one TCR beta chain sequence. The record originates from a study of shared clonotypes between healthy human individuals. There are 16 residues in the CDR3. Trimming took off 3 bases at V and 0 bases at J, with 15 bases between the two ends. In germline, CDR1 is ENHRY, CDR2 SYGVKD. The naive CD8 population came from CD45RO-negative cells selected for CCR7, without terminally differentiated effector memory CD45RA+ cells. Only in-frame clones appear in the TCRdb table, and some are missing; sequencing was by immunoSEQ multiplex PCR. This repertoire shows roughly 590,000 clones, nearly 97% found once; its top ten account for 0.11%.

The sequencing input was naive CD8+ T cells sorted from blood. This receptor was taken from a woman aged 25-40 years in good health. The chain couples TRBV10-3 to TRBJ2-7; D gene unclear. CDR3: CAISEGQKTPSYEQYF. The CDR3 DNA reads as TGTGCCATCAGTGAAGGTCAGAAAACTCCCTCCTACGAGCAGTACTTC.